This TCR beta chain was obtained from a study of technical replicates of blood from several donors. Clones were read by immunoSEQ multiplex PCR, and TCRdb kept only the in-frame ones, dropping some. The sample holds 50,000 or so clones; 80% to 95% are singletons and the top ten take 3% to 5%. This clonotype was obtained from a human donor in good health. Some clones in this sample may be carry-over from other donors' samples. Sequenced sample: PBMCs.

The CDR3 region is CASSQGSGGEKLFF. In DNA form, the CDR3 reads TGCGCCAGCAGCCAAGGTTCAGGGGGCGAAAAACTGTTTTTT. The chain is built from TRBV4-3 and TRBJ1-4, with TRBD1 matching 8 bases. The CDR3 has 14 residues. J was trimmed by 8 bases and V by 1 base; bases with no gene match: 3. CDR1 is LGHNA and CDR2 is YSLEER in the germline V gene.